A selection of T cell receptor beta chains follows, all from one sample in a study of cytomegalovirus exposure and HLA in healthy donors. Produced via immunoSEQ multiplex PCR; TCRdb's table is partial and in-frame only. The sample carries about 150,000 clones, approximately 90% recorded once. Sequenced material: PBMCs. These receptor sequences come from a man younger than 30 in good health and CMV-seronegative. CDR3s include the opening cysteine and the closing phenylalanine or tryptophan. Fields, in order: clone size, V gene, D gene, J gene, CDR3 DNA, CDR3 protein. D genes are given only for firm matches. Not all rows give a size; the values are once, few, many and, for expanded clones, a class.

.	TRBV5-1	.	TRBJ2-7	TGCGCCAGCAGCTTGGGGATGACAAACACCTACGAGCAGTACTTC	CASSLGMTNTYEQYF
.	TRBV7-8	TRBD1	TRBJ2-7	TGTGCCAGCGGACGGGACAGCGGCACCCGGGCGAGGCAGTACTTC	CASGRDSGTRARQYF
.	TRBV25-1	.	TRBJ1-4	TGTGCCAGCAGTGAATACGGAGCAGATAACGAAAAACTGTTTTTT	CASSEYGADNEKLFF
.	TRBV11-2	.	TRBJ1-2	TGTGCCAGCAGCCCTAGGGGGATCTATGGCTACACCTTC	CASSPRGIYGYTF
.	TRBV10-3	TRBD2	TRBJ2-2	TGTGCCATCAGGCCGGGACTAGCGGGAGCCGGGGAGCTGTTTTTT	CAIRPGLAGAGELFF
few	TRBV19	TRBD2	TRBJ2-3	TGTGCCAGTAGTATGGTGGGACTAGGGTCAGATACGCAGTATTTT	CASSMVGLGSDTQYF
.	TRBV9	TRBD1	TRBJ1-2	TGTGCCAGCAGCGTAGGTGGACAGGGGGCACCCCTCTATGGCTACACCTTC	CASSVGGQGAPLYGYTF
.	TRBV29-1	TRBD1	TRBJ2-3	TGCAGCGTTGACCAGGGGGTCCTAGATACGCAGTATTTT	CSVDQGVLDTQYF
.	TRBV18	.	TRBJ1-3	TGTGCCAGCTCAGCCCAGGGGTACTCTGGAAACACCATATATTTT	CASSAQGYSGNTIYF
.	TRBV4-1	.	TRBJ2-5	TGCGCCAGCAGCCAAGCGTATCTAGGATCCCAAGAGACCCAGTACTTC	CASSQAYLGSQETQYF
.	TRBV11-2	TRBD2	TRBJ2-1	TGTGCCAGCAGCCCCACGGTCCGGGGGGACTACAATGAGCAGTTCTTC	CASSPTVRGDYNEQFF
.	TRBV14	.	TRBJ1-4	TGTGCCAGCAGCTTAGGACTCGAGGAAAAACTGTTTTTT	CASSLGLEEKLFF
.	TRBV6-6	.	TRBJ1-2	TGTGCCAGCAGCAACGACAGGCGGGTTGGCTACACCTTC	CASSNDRRVGYTF
.	TRBV13	.	TRBJ2-2	TGTGCCAGCAGCTTAGGCGCCGGGGTCTCCACCGGGGAGCTGTTTTTT	CASSLGAGVSTGELFF
few	TRBV6-4	TRBD2	TRBJ2-1	TGTGCCAGCAGTGACTCGGAAGCGGGAGGCCCCTCAGAGCAGTTCTTC	CASSDSEAGGPSEQFF
.	TRBV5-4	.	TRBJ2-2	TGTGCCAGCAGCTTACAGGGCACCGGGGAGCTGTTTTTT	CASSLQGTGELFF
once	TRBV18	.	TRBJ2-1	TGTGCCAGCTCACCACCGGGCAGGGACAATGAGCAGTTCTTC	CASSPPGRDNEQFF
once	TRBV6-5	.	TRBJ2-1	TGTGCCAGCAGTTATAGGGGGTATAGTGAGCAGTTCTTC	CASSYRGYSEQFF
.	TRBV6-1	.	TRBJ2-1	TGTGCCAGCAGTGAAATGGGAGGCTCTAGGAATGAGCAGTTCTTC	CASSEMGGSRNEQFF
once	TRBV2	.	TRBJ2-7	TGTGCCAGCAGTGCCGGCCGGGACTTCTACTACGAGCAGTACTTC	CASSAGRDFYYEQYF
.	TRBV18	TRBD2	TRBJ2-5	TGTGCCAGCTCACCGCCAGGGAGGGGCGACGAGACCCAGTACTTC	CASSPPGRGDETQYF
few	TRBV7-2	TRBD2	TRBJ2-3	TGTGCCAGCAGCTTAGCGCCGTACGGGGGGTCAGATACGCAGTATTTT	CASSLAPYGGSDTQYF
.	TRBV7-2	TRBD1	TRBJ1-2	TGTGCCAGCCGTGCGGGACAGGGGAATGGCTACACCTTC	CASRAGQGNGYTF
.	TRBV4-1	TRBD2	TRBJ2-1	TGCGCCAGCAGCCAAGATGGACTAGCTGCCAATGAGCAGTTCTTC	CASSQDGLAANEQFF
.	TRBV18	TRBD2	TRBJ2-1	TGTGCCAGCTCACCCGTTGTGGGAGGGGTATCCAATGAGCAGTTCTTC	CASSPVVGGVSNEQFF
.	TRBV27	TRBD1	TRBJ1-4	TGTGCCAGCAGGAGACAGGGGGCCGGTGGTGAAAAACTGTTTTTT	CASRRQGAGGEKLFF
.	TRBV7-9	.	TRBJ2-5	TGTGCCAGCAGCCGCGTCGGAGGGCGGGTGGGGGAGACCCAGTACTTC	CASSRVGGRVGETQYF
.	TRBV11-2	TRBD2	TRBJ2-3	TGTGCCAGCAGCTTAATATTCGGGGGGGCCTCAGATACGCAGTATTTT	CASSLIFGGASDTQYF
.	TRBV18	TRBD1	TRBJ1-2	TGTGCCAGCGCCGGACAGGGGGTTTTCAATTTTGGCTACACCTTC	CASAGQGVFNFGYTF
.	TRBV2	.	TRBJ1-1	TGTGCCAGCCCTGGAGGCAGGTCTCTTCGGAACACTGAAGCTTTCTTT	CASPGGRSLRNTEAFF
.	TRBV2	TRBD2	TRBJ2-5	TGTGCCAGCAGTGTCTCTAGCGGGGTGGGGCTTTTAAATCAGGAGACCCAGTACTTC	CASSVSSGVGLLNQETQYF
.	TRBV11-3	.	TRBJ2-2	TGTGCCAGCAGCCTACAAACCGGGACTGTGAACACCGGGGAGCTGTTTTTT	CASSLQTGTVNTGELFF
.	TRBV5-1	.	TRBJ2-3	TGCGCCAGCAGCTTGGCGAGGGATTCGCAGTATTTT	CASSLARDSQYF
.	TRBV14	.	TRBJ2-3	TGTGCCAGCAGCCAAGAATTCGCAGGGGTAACAGATACGCAGTATTTT	CASSQEFAGVTDTQYF
.	TRBV6-1	TRBD1	TRBJ2-7	TGTGCCAGCGGATCGTGGACAGGGGGCACCTACGAGCAGTACTTC	CASGSWTGGTYEQYF
.	TRBV6-5	TRBD2	TRBJ2-5	TGTGCCGCGAAGAAGCGGGAGGGATTAGAGACCCAGTACTTC	CAAKKREGLETQYF
.	TRBV19	.	TRBJ2-3	TGTGCCAGTAGTTCTCGATCCACAGGCTTAGTCACAGATACGCAGTATTTT	CASSSRSTGLVTDTQYF
.	TRBV19	TRBD2	TRBJ2-3	TGTGCCAGTAGTATGTGGCTAGCGGGTAGCACAGATACGCAGTATTTT	CASSMWLAGSTDTQYF
.	TRBV7-2	TRBD1	TRBJ2-1	TGTGCCAGCAGCCCCGACAGGGTAGGTGGCAATGAGCAGTTCTTC	CASSPDRVGGNEQFF
.	TRBV30	.	TRBJ2-2	TGTGCCTGGAATCTGGACAGGAACACCGGGGAGCTGTTTTTT	CAWNLDRNTGELFF
.	TRBV7-9	.	TRBJ1-2	TGTGCCAGCAGCCTTGGCGGCGCCTACACCTTC	CASSLGGAYTF
.	TRBV30	TRBD2	TRBJ2-2	TGTGCCTGGAACCCACTAGCGAGCGCCGGGGAGCTGTTTTTT	CAWNPLASAGELFF
.	TRBV19	.	TRBJ1-1	TGTGCCAGTAGTATAGTATCGGGGAACACTGAAGCTTTCTTT	CASSIVSGNTEAFF
few	TRBV30	TRBD1	TRBJ1-4	TGTGCCTGGAGGGGACAGCCAAATGAAAAACTGTTTTTT	CAWRGQPNEKLFF
.	TRBV9	TRBD1	TRBJ2-1	TGTGCCAGCAGCGTAGCTTTCGGGACAGGGGTCTTGGATGAGCAGTTCTTC	CASSVAFGTGVLDEQFF
few	TRBV18	.	TRBJ2-1	TGTGCCAGCTCACCACCGGTGTCTAGTAGGCACAATGAGCAGTTCTTC	CASSPPVSSRHNEQFF
.	TRBV28	TRBD1	TRBJ1-5	TGTGCCAGCAGCGGGACAGGGTTGTTTCAGCCCCAGCATTTT	CASSGTGLFQPQHF